The 2 T cell receptor beta chains in this list originate from one sample, sequenced in a study of blood T cells in healthy people across ages. Together with a sample-barcoded 5' primer, a J-beta primer mix was included in a second PCR lasting about 6 to 11 cycles. TCRdb recomputed calls from the 5' RACE reads with MiXCR, one row per CDR3 protein. The data show about 770,000 distinct CDR3 sequences, with 40% to 50% seen just once and roughly 19% held by the top ten. The sample consisted of blood. These receptor sequences come from a man in his sixties in good health.

In its sample, this clonotype was seen a few times. The V and J genes are TRBV7-9 and TRBJ2-1; D might be TRBD1 or TRBD2, each matching 5 bases. The CDR3 sequence is 14 residues long. Trimming pared 2 bases from V and 6 bases from J, leaving 11 bases between. Germline V gene data show CDR1 as SEHNR and CDR2 as FQNEAQ (reference sequence). The CDR3 region has the DNA TGTGCCAGCAGCTTATTACAGGCGGGCAATGAGCAGTTCTTC. It encodes CASSLLQAGNEQFF.

This chain uses TRBV7-9 with TRBJ2-7; D is ambiguous. V lost 4 bases and J lost 0, with 7 bases in between. The CDR3 runs 13 residues. Germline lookup yields CDR1 SEHNR and CDR2 FQNEAQ (reference sequence). CDR3 in DNA: TGTGCCAGCAGCTGGGCCACCTCCTACGAGCAGTACTTC. Translation: CASSWATSYEQYF.